This T cell receptor (delta chain) emerged from a study of γδ T cells in repeated Plasmodium falciparum infection. Study-wide background: Donors had four controlled P. falciparum NF54 infections over roughly 640 days.

Both TRG and TRD chains were sequenced from each sorted sample. TCRdb reanalysed the multiplex PCR reads via CATT. The sample has over 45,000 delta-chain clones, 1.6% seen once. The CDR3 spans 16 residues. Per germline, CDR1 TSWWSYY and CDR2 QGS. After removal of 8 bases from V and 5 bases from J, the junction contained 15 bases not matched to a gene. This clone was observed a handful of times. The protein TCRdb lists belongs to a much larger clone and differs from this DNA's translation at residue 10, which points to a read error; the protein shown is made from the DNA. Vgamma9/Vdelta2+ and Vdelta2-negative gammadelta T cells were flow-sorted from PBMC for bulk sequencing.

Sequenced: gamma-delta T cells from blood. The gene calls are TRDV1 and TRDJ1; 9 nucleotides line up with TRDD3. TCRdb lists no J gene, so it was determined here by aligning the DNA to germline. This receptor was obtained from a pool of human donors (malaria-infected and uninfected, not separated). This CDR3 reads CALTFPYWGTSDKLIF. The CDR3 DNA reads TGTGCTCTTACATTCCCGTACTGGGGGACCTCAGATAAACTCATCTTT.